What follows are 27 T cell receptor beta chains derived from one specimen sequenced in a study of blood T cells in healthy people across ages. It was with a sample-barcoded 5' primer and a J-beta primer mix that a second PCR of roughly 7 to 12 cycles was run. Each CDR3 protein is one row after TCRdb ran MiXCR on the 5' RACE reads. The sample has nearly 800,000 distinct CDR3 sequences, roughly 25% seen once. The sample was also reused in another study, on T cells of mothers and their children.

The sample was blood. Every receptor here comes from a boy younger than 18 in good health.

This clonotype came up a few times. This chain connects TRBV9 to TRBJ1-1; a possible D gene is TRBD1 (5 bases). Germline V CDR1 and CDR2: SGDLS, YYNGEE. The V and J ends lost 3 bases and 10 bases respectively, with 16 bases between them. The CDR3 length is 13 residues. CDR3 in amino acids: CASSASGTGVAFF. The DNA of the CDR3 is TGTGCCAGCAGCGCCTCTGGGACGGGAGTAGCTTTCTTT.

This sequence joins TRBV9 and TRBJ2-5; TRBD1 matches at 10 bases. The end of the DNA fits TRBJ2-1 better, so the J call may be wrong. In germline, CDR1 is SGDLS, CDR2 YYNGEE. CDR3 length equals 16 residues. CDR3 nucleotides: TGTGCCAGCAGCGCAAGGCCGGGACAGGGGAACAATGAGCAGTTCTTC. Translated, it gives CASSARPGQGNNEQFF.

In this sample, this clonotype turned up a few times. The chain has TRBV6-1 and TRBJ1-1; D perhaps matches TRBD1 (5 bases). Trimming cost V 4 bases and J 1 base, with 7 bases left between them. The CDR3 length is 13 residues. Germline V gene sequence: CDR1 MNHNS, CDR2 SASEGT. This CDR3 is CASSGGKNTEAFF. DNA of the CDR3: TGTGCCAGCAGTGGGGGCAAGAACACTGAAGCTTTCTTT.

This clonotype was observed a few times. The J gene is TRBJ1-2, the V gene TRBV7-8; D is perhaps TRBD1 (6 bases). With 6 bases removed from V and 4 bases from J, the gap between germline ends came to 21 bases. The CDR3 extends over 16 amino acids. Germline V gene data show CDR1 as SGHVS and CDR2 as FQNEAQ. CDR3 DNA sequence: TGTGCCAGCAGACCACTTAGGGGGGCGGGTTTCTATGGCTACACCTTC. Its translation: CASRPLRGAGFYGYTF.

The CDR3 nucleotides are TGTGCCAGCAGCCAAGATTTGGATAAAGATACGCAGTATTTT. Residues: CASSQDLDKDTQYF. The chain couples TRBV3-1 to TRBJ2-3, with D unclear. The germline CDR1 and CDR2 sequences are LGHDT and YNNKEL (reference sequence). The CDR3 has 14 amino acids. Trimming removed 0 bases at V and 5 bases at J, with 9 bases between.

The chain uses TRBV6-5 and TRBJ1-6, with unresolved D. CDR1 and CDR2 from the germline V gene are MNHEY and SVGAGI. The CDR3 sequence is 18 residues long. V lost 2 bases and J lost 0, with 14 bases in between. As DNA, the CDR3 is TGTGCCAGCAGTTACGTGGGATTGGGCAGCTCCTATAATTCACCCCTCCACTTT. Its protein is CASSYVGLGSSYNSPLHF.

J is TRBJ2-2 and V is TRBV7-9; weak D call: TRBD2 (5 bases). The V gene's germline CDR1 is SEHNR and CDR2 FQNEAQ (reference sequence). Trimming removed 5 bases from V and 6 bases from J, with 16 bases in between. CDR3 length: 15 amino acids. The CDR3 DNA is TGTGCCAGCAGCCCTCCCATCGGAGCGGCCGGGGAGCTGTTTTTT. Amino acid sequence: CASSPPIGAAGELFF.

This sequence joins TRBV10-3 and TRBJ2-1; D perhaps matches TRBD1 (6 bases). Matching the DNA end better, TRBJ2-7 makes the J call doubtful. This CDR3 is built from 16 residues. Per germline, CDR1 ENHRY and CDR2 SYGVKD. The CDR3 region is CAISEAKDSSPYEQYF. DNA of the CDR3: TGTGCCATCAGTGAGGCTAAGGACAGTTCCCCCTACGAGCAGTACTTC.

This chain uses TRBV29-1 with TRBJ2-3; the match to TRBD2 covers 9 bases. Germline V gene data show CDR1 as SQVTM and CDR2 as ANQGSEA. With V trimmed by 1 base and J by 1 base, 3 bases remained unmatched. The CDR3 has 15 residues. The CDR3, as DNA: TGCAGCGTTGAAGGGCCTAGCGGGGGCACAGATACGCAGTATTTT. Protein: CSVEGPSGGTDTQYF.

This clonotype has only a few counts. The V call is TRBV5-4, the J call TRBJ2-2; no reliable D call. The ends were cut back, 0 bases at V and 4 bases at J, with 7 bases in the middle. Germline assignment: CDR1 SGHNT and CDR2 YYREEE (reference sequence). This CDR3 spans 14 amino acids. The CDR3 loop is CASSLVGPTGELFF. The CDR3 nucleotides read TGTGCCAGCAGCTTGGTGGGCCCCACCGGGGAGCTGTTTTTT.

This clonotype showed up just a few times. The rearrangement joins TRBV10-3 to TRBJ2-2, with TRBD1 matching over 7 bases. In germline, CDR1 is ENHRY, CDR2 SYGVKD. V trimming: 7 bases; J trimming: 6 bases; junction bases outside the gene matches: 8. The CDR3 extends over 14 amino acids. CDR3 residues: CAITQGLFSGELFF. The CDR3 nucleotides read TGTGCCATCACACAGGGGCTTTTTTCCGGGGAGCTGTTTTTT.

This clonotype has at least ten counts. The chain recombines TRBV29-1 with TRBJ2-1; D unclear. V was pared by 2 bases and J by 0 bases, with 5 bases between. The length of the CDR3 is 13 residues. CDR1 and CDR2 (germline): SQVTM, ANQGSEA. CDR3 DNA: TGCAGCGTTGAACCCCCCTCCTACAATGAGCAGTTCTTC. Translating it yields CSVEPPSYNEQFF.

The gene calls are TRBV12-3 or TRBV12-4 and TRBJ1-2; unclear D gene. V shed 2 bases and J shed 4 bases, with 8 bases lying between them. The CDR3 covers 13 residues. The CDR3 here is CASSLSPSYGYTF. DNA of the CDR3: TGTGCCAGCAGTTTAAGTCCCTCCTATGGCTACACCTTC.

This chain joins TRBV13 and TRBJ2-4; D may be TRBD1 (6 bases). The CDR3 loop spans 14 amino acids. V was pared by 2 bases and J by 6 bases, with 11 bases between. Per the germline V gene, CDR1 is PRHDT and CDR2 is FYEKMQ (reference sequence). CDR3 sequence: CASSLTGLSNIQYF. The CDR3 DNA sequence: TGTGCCAGCAGCTTAACAGGGTTATCAAACATTCAGTACTTC.

This clonotype showed up just a few times. This chain links TRBV7-6 with TRBJ2-5; TRBD1 aligns across 8 bases. The J call may be in error: the DNA end matches TRBJ2-1 better. This CDR3 has 13 amino acids. The germline gives CDR1 SGHVS, CDR2 FNYEAQ. CDR3 sequence: CASSETGVNEQFF. The CDR3 DNA reads as TGTGCCAGCAGCGAGACAGGGGTCAATGAGCAGTTCTTC.

This clonotype was seen a handful of times. V is TRBV28 and J is TRBJ2-7; 7 nucleotides line up with TRBD2. Germline CDR1 reads MDHEN; CDR2 reads SYDVKM. J lost 5 bases, V lost 1 base, and 5 bases had no gene match. This CDR3 comprises 14 residues. CDR3 sequence (DNA): TGTGCCAGCAGTTTATTGGCGGGAGATAACGAGCAGTACTTC. Translated: CASSLLAGDNEQYF.

The chain carries TRBV29-1 and TRBJ2-7; 7 nucleotides align to TRBD2. The CDR3 consists of 14 residues. J lost 3 bases, V lost 6 bases, and 11 bases had no gene match. The germline CDR1 and CDR2 sequences are SQVTM and ANQGSEA. The CDR3 coding sequence is TGCAGCGTGGGGTTTAGGCAGCGGGACTACGAGCAGTACTTC. Translation: CSVGFRQRDYEQYF.

The chain couples TRBV20-1 to TRBJ1-1, with D maybe TRBD1 (6 bases). This CDR3 region has 14 residues. In germline, CDR1 is DFQATT, CDR2 SNEGSKA (reference sequence). V was clipped by 6 bases and J by 3 bases, with 17 bases between them. The CDR3 spells CSASTGNSDTEAFF. The CDR3 nucleotides read TGCAGTGCCAGCACAGGGAATTCGGACACTGAAGCTTTCTTT.

The genes are TRBV11-2 and TRBJ2-7; 7 nucleotides match TRBD1. This CDR3 region has 16 residues. Looked up from germline, CDR1 is SGHAT and CDR2 is FQNNGV. V was clipped by 1 base and J by 3 bases; unmatched bases: 9. The CDR3 here is CASSLGRGQTLYEQYF. CDR3 bases: TGTGCCAGCAGCTTAGGCAGGGGACAGACACTCTACGAGCAGTACTTC.

There are a few counts of this clonotype. The rearrangement uses TRBV6-2 or TRBV6-3 and TRBJ2-5, with D possibly being TRBD2 (6 bases). V lost 2 bases to trimming and J lost 2 bases, with 18 bases between them. The CDR3 consists of 17 residues. Looked up from germline, CDR1 is MNHEY and CDR2 is SVGEGT. The CDR3 DNA reads TGTGCCAGCAGTTACCCTCTCGCGGGATACCAACAAGAGACCCAGTACTTC. Its translation: CASSYPLAGYQQETQYF.

The chain couples TRBV7-2 to TRBJ2-5; D gene ambiguous. The CDR3 is 16 residues long. Trimming pared 2 bases from V and 1 base from J, leaving 14 bases between. Germline V CDR1 and CDR2: SGHTA, FQGNSA. CDR3 region: CASSLFHRTVQETQYF. CDR3 nucleotide sequence: TGTGCCAGCAGCTTATTCCACCGAACTGTCCAAGAGACCCAGTACTTC.

This clonotype has only a few counts. The V call is TRBV6-6, the J call TRBJ2-5; tentative D call: TRBD2 (7 bases). The germline V and J ends were trimmed by 6 bases and 2 bases, with 13 bases remaining between them. The length of the CDR3 is 14 residues. The germline gives CDR1 MNHNY, CDR2 SVGAGI (reference sequence). CDR3 amino acids: CASRGRGQQETQYF. The DNA of the CDR3 is TGTGCCAGCAGGGGGAGGGGACAACAAGAGACCCAGTACTTC.

This clonotype turned up a few times. This rearrangement joins TRBV9 to TRBJ2-3; D is undetermined. This CDR3 has 13 amino acids. The V gene lost 0 bases and the J gene lost 2 bases, with 4 bases spanning the gap. Looked up from germline, CDR1 is SGDLS and CDR2 is YYNGEE. The CDR3 here is CASSVDYTDTQYF. CDR3 in DNA: TGTGCCAGCAGCGTAGACTACACAGATACGCAGTATTTT.

This clonotype appeared many times. This rearrangement joins TRBV12-3 or TRBV12-4 to TRBJ2-4; 9 positions agree with TRBD1. The CDR3 totals 17 residues. The V and J ends lost 8 bases and 2 bases, in that order; junction bases with no gene match: 13. Here the CDR3 DNA reads TGTGCCAGCGGCCCTCAGGGACAGGGAGGGACCAAAAACATTCAGTACTTC. Protein product: CASGPQGQGGTKNIQYF.

V gene TRBV29-1 combines with J gene TRBJ2-3; the match to TRBD1 covers 8 bases. The germline CDR1 and CDR2 sequences are SQVTM and ANQGSEA. CDR3 length: 14 amino acids. With V trimmed by 0 bases and J by 11 bases, 10 bases remained unmatched. The CDR3 loop reads CSVEDQRTGIRQYF. Written as DNA, the CDR3 is TGCAGCGTTGAAGATCAGAGGACAGGGATTAGGCAGTATTTT.

A few counts support this clonotype. The J gene is TRBJ2-1, the V gene TRBV6-1; possibly TRBD1 for D (6 bases). The CDR3 has 15 residues. From germline, CDR1 is MNHNS and CDR2 SASEGT. V dropped 4 bases and J dropped 2 bases, with 12 bases sitting between them. CDR3 sequence: CASSGAGQTYNEQFF. CDR3 nucleotides: TGTGCCAGCAGTGGGGCAGGACAGACCTACAATGAGCAGTTCTTC.

This clonotype turned up a few times. The chain's CDR3 is CASSERDRPYNEQFF. The CDR3 DNA sequence: TGTGCCAGCAGCGAACGGGACAGGCCCTACAATGAGCAGTTCTTC. The chain links TRBV11-2 to TRBJ2-1; 8 bases map to TRBD1. The J segment lost 2 bases and the V segment lost 5 bases, leaving 5 bases of the junction unmatched. CDR1 is SGHAT, CDR2 FQNNGV, per germline. This CDR3 is 15 amino acids long.